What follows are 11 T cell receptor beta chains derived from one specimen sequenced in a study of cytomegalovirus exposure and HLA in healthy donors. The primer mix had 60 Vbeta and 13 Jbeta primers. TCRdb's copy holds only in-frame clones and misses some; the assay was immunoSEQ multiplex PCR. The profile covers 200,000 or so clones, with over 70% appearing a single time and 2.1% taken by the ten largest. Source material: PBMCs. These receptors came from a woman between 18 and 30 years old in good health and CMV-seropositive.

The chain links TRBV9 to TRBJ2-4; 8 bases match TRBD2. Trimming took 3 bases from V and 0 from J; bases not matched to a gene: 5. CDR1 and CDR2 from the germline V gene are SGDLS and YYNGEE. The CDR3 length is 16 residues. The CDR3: CASSDGGGLAKNIQYF. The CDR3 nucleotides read TGTGCCAGCAGCGACGGGGGGGGTTTAGCCAAAAACATTCAGTACTTC.

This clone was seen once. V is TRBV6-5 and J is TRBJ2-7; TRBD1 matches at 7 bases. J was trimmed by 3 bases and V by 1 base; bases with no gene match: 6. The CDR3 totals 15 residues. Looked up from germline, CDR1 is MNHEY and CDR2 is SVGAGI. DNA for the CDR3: TGTGCCAGCAGTTACTTATCGACAGGGATCTACGAGCAGTACTTC. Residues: CASSYLSTGIYEQYF.

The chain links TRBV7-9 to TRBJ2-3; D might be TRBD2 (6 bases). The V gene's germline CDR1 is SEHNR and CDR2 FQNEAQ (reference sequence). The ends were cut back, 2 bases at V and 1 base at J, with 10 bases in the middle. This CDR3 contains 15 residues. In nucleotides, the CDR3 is TGTGCCAGCAGCTTACCGGGGGTCGGCACAGATACGCAGTATTTT. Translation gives CASSLPGVGTDTQYF. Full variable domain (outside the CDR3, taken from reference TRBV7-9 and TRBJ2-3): DTGVSQNPRHKITKRGQNVTFRCDPISEHNRLYWYRQTLGQGPEFLTYFQNEAQLEKSRLLSDRFSAERPKGSFSTLEIQRTEQGDSAMYLCASSLPGVGTDTQYFGPGTRLTVL.

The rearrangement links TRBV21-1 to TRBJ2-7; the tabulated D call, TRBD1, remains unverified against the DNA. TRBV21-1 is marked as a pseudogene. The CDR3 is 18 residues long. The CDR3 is CASSKGGYRDRSSYEQYV. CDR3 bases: TGTGCCAGCAGCAAAGGGGGGTACCGGGACAGGAGCTCCTACGAGCAGTACGTC.

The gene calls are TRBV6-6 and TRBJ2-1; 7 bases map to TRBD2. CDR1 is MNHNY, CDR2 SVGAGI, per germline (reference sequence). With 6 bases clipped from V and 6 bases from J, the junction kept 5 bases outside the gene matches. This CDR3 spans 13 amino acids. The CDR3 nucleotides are TGTGCCAGCAGCTATGCGGGGGTCAATGAGCAGTTCTTC. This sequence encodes CASSYAGVNEQFF.

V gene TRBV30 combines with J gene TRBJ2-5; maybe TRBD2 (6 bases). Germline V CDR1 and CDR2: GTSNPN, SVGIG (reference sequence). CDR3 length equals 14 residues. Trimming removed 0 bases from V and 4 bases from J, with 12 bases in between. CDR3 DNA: TGTGCCTGGAGTGTAGGCGGGGTCCCAGAGACCCAGTACTTC. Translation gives CAWSVGGVPETQYF.

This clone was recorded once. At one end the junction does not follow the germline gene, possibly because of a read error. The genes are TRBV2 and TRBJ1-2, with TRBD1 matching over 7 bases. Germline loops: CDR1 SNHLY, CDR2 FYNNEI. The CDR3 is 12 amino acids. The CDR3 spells CASNPDRSVPFF. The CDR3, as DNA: TGTGCCAGCAACCCGGACAGGTCGGTCCCCTTCTTC.

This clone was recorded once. The CDR3 sequence: CATSRDGKLRGYTF. CDR3 in DNA: TGTGCCACCAGCAGGGACGGGAAATTGCGAGGCTACACCTTC. The chain recombines TRBV15 with TRBJ1-2; D unresolved. The CDR3 contains 14 residues. CDR1 and CDR2 (germline): LNHNV, YYDKDF (reference sequence). The V end lost 3 bases, the J end lost 8 bases, and 16 bases lay between the germline ends.

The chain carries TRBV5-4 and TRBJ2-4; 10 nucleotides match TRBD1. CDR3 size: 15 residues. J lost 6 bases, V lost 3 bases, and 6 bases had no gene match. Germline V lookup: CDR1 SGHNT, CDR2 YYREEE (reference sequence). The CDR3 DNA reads TGTGCCAGCAGCTCCGACAGGGGGCCGAGAAACATTCAGTACTTC. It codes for CASSSDRGPRNIQYF.

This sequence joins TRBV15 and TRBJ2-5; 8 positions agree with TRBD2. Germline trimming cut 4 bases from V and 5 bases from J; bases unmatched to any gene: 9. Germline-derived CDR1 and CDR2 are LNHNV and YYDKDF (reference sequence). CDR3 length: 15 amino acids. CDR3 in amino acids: CATSTGGGREETQYF. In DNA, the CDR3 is TGTGCCACCAGCACCGGGGGGGGCCGGGAGGAGACCCAGTACTTC.

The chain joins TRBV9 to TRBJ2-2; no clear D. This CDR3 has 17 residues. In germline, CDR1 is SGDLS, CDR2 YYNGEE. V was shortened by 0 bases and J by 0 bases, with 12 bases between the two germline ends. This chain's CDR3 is CASSVDTRDTNTGELFF. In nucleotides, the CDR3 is TGTGCCAGCAGCGTAGATACTCGCGACACGAACACCGGGGAGCTGTTTTTT.